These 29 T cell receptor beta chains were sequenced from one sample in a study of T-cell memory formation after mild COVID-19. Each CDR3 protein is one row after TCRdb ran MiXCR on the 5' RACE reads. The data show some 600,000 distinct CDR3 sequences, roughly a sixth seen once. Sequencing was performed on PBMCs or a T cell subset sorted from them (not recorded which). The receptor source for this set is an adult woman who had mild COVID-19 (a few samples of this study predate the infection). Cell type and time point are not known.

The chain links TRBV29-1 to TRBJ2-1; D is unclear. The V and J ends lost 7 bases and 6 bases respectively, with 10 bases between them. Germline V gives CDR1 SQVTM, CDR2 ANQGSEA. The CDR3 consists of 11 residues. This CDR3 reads CSAGVGNEQFF. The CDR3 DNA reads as TGCAGCGCCGGAGTCGGCAATGAGCAGTTCTTC.

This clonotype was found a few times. The CDR3 bases are TGTGCCAGCAGCTTAGCTCAACGGGGGGGCCCAGATGAGCAGTTCTTC. Protein: CASSLAQRGGPDEQFF. The chain uses TRBV13 and TRBJ2-1; TRBD2 matches at 8 bases. V trimming: 1 base; J trimming: 8 bases; junction bases outside the gene matches: 10. The CDR3 is 16 residues long. Germline V gene lookup returns CDR1 PRHDT and CDR2 FYEKMQ (reference sequence). Complete variable domain (other parts from reference TRBV13 and TRBJ2-1): AAGVIQSPRHLIKEKRETATLKCYPIPRHDTVYWYQQGPGQDPQFLISFYEKMQSDKGSIPDRFSAQQFSDYHSELNMSSLELGDSALYFCASSLAQRGGPDEQFFGPGTRLTVL.

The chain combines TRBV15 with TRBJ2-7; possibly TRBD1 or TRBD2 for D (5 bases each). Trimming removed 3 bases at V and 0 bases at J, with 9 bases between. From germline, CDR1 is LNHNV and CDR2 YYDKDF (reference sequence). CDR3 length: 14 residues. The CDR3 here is CATSRGRGSYEQYF. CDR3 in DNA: TGTGCCACCAGCAGGGGACGGGGCTCCTACGAGCAGTACTTC.

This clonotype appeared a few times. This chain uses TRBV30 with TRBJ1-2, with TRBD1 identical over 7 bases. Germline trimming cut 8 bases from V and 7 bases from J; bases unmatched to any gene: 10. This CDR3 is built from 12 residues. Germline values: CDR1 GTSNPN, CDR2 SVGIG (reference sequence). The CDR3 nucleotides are TGTGCCGGACACAGGGGTGGGAGTGGCTACACCTTC. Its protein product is CAGHRGGSGYTF.

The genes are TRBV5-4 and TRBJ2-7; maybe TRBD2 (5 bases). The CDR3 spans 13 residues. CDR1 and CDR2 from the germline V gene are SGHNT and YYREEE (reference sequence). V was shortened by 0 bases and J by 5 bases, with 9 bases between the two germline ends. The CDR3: CASSLGLRDEQYF. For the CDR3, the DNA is TGTGCCAGCAGCTTGGGACTGCGGGACGAGCAGTACTTC.

In DNA form, the CDR3 reads TGTGCCAGCAGCTTAAACGGGGGAGCGGGTTTTAGAGATACGCAGTATTTT. This codes for CASSLNGGAGFRDTQYF. The chain links TRBV7-3 to TRBJ2-3; D might be TRBD2 (6 bases). Trimming took 1 base from V and 5 from J, leaving 19 bases between them. The CDR3 contains 17 residues. Germline V gene lookup returns CDR1 SGHTA and CDR2 FQGTGA.

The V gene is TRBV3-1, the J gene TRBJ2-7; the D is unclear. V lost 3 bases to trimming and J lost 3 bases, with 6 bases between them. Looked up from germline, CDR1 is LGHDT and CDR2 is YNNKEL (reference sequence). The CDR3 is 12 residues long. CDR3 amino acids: CASSQGYYEQYF. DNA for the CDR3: TGTGCCAGCAGCCAGGGGTACTACGAGCAGTACTTC.

In DNA form, the CDR3 reads TGTGCCAGCAGCTTGTCCTTAGGGAGGAACACTGAAGCTTTCTTT. Encoded protein: CASSLSLGRNTEAFF. V usage is TRBV5-5 and J usage is TRBJ1-1; D unclear. The CDR3 has 15 amino acids. The germline V gene encodes CDR1 SGHKS and CDR2 YYEKEE (reference sequence). Trimming left V 1 base short and J 1 base short, with 11 bases between.

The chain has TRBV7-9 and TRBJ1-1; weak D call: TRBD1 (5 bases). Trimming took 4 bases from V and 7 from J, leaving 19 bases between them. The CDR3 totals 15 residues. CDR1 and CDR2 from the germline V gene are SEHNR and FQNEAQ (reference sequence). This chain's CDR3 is CASSYARGILVEAFF. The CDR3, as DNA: TGTGCCAGCAGCTACGCGCGGGGCATCCTTGTTGAAGCTTTCTTT.

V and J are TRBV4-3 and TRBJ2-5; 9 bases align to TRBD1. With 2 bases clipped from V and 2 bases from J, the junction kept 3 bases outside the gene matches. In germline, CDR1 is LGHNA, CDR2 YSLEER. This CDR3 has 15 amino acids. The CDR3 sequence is CASSQNRGLQETQYF. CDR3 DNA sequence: TGCGCCAGCAGCCAAAACAGGGGGCTTCAAGAGACCCAGTACTTC.

The CDR3: CASSYSNNNEQFF. In nucleotides, the CDR3 is TGTGCCAGCAGTTACTCCAATAACAATGAGCAGTTCTTC. The V gene is TRBV6-6, the J gene TRBJ2-1; D gene unclear. Germline values: CDR1 MNHNY, CDR2 SVGAGI (reference sequence). The CDR3 runs 13 residues. Trimming removed 0 bases from V and 5 bases from J, with 5 bases in between.

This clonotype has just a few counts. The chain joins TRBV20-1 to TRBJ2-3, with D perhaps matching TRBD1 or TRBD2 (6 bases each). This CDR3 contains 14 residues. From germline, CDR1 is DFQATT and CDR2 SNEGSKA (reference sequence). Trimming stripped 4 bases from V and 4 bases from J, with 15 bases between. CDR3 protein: CSATPRGGPDTQYF. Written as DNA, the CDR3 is TGCAGTGCTACCCCGAGAGGGGGGCCAGATACGCAGTATTTT.

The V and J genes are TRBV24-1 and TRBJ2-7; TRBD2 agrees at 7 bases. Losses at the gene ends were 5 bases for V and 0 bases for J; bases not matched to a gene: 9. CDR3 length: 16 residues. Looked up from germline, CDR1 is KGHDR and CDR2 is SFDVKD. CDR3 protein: CATSGFAGDNSYEQYF. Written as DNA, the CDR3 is TGTGCCACCAGTGGTTTTGCGGGAGATAACTCCTACGAGCAGTACTTC.

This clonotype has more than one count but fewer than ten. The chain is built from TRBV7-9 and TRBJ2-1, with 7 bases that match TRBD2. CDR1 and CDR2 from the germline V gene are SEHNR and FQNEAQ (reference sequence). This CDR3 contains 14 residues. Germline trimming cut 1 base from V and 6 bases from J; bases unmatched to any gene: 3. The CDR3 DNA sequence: TGTGCCAGCAGCTTAGGTGTAGCGGGCAATGAGCAGTTCTTC. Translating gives CASSLGVAGNEQFF. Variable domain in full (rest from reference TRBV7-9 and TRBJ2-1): DTGVSQNPRHKITKRGQNVTFRCDPISEHNRLYWYRQTLGQGPEFLTYFQNEAQLEKSRLLSDRFSAERPKGSFSTLEIQRTEQGDSAMYLCASSLGVAGNEQFFGPGTRLTVL.

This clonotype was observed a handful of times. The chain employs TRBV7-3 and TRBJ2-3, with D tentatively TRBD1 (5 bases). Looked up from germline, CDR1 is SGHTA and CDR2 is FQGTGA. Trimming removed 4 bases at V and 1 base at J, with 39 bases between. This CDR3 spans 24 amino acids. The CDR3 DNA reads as TGTGCCAGCAGCTCAAGTCCCGGCTCGGTTTTGGACAACGAAGCCCATTATCGCACAGATACGCAGTATTTT. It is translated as CASSSSPGSVLDNEAHYRTDTQYF.

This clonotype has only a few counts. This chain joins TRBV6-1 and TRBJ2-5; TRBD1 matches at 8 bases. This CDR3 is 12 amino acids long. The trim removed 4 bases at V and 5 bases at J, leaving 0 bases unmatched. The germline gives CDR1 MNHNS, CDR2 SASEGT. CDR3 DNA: TGTGCCAGCAGTGGGACAGGGGAGACCCAGTACTTC. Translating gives CASSGTGETQYF.

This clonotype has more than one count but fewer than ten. CDR3 nucleotide sequence: TGTGCCAGCACCCCAAGGGACAGGGGGCCCCACGAGCAGTACTTC. It codes for CASTPRDRGPHEQYF. The chain joins TRBV3-1 to TRBJ2-7; 12 bases are shared with TRBD1. This CDR3 comprises 15 residues. The V gene's germline CDR1 is LGHDT and CDR2 YNNKEL (reference sequence). Trimming at V came to 7 bases and at J to 5 bases, leaving 9 bases not matched to a gene.

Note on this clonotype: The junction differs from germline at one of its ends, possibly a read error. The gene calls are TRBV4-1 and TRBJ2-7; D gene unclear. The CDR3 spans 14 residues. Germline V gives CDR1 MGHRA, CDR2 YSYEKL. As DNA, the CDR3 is TGCGCCAGCAGCCAAGTTCCAGTCTCCAACGAGCAGTACTTC. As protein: CASSQVPVSNEQYF.

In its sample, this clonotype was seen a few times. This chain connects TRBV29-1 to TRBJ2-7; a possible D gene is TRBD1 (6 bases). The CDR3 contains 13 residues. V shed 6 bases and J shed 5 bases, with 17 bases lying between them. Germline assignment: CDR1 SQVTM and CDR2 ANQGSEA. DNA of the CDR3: TGCAGCGTCAGACGACAGGCGACGCACGAGCAGTACTTC. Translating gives CSVRRQATHEQYF.

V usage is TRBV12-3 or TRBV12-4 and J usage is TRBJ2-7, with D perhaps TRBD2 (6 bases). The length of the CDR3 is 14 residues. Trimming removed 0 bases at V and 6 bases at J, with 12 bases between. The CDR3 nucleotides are TGTGCCAGCAGTTTAGCCTCTAGCGACGGCGAGCAGTACTTC. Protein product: CASSLASSDGEQYF.

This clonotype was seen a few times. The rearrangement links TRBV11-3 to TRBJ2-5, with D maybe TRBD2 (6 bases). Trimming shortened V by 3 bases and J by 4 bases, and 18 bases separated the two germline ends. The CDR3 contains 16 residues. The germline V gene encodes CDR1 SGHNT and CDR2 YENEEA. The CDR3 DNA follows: TGTGCCAGCAGCTTCTCCGGGACTGAGGTCGGAGAGACCCAGTACTTC. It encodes CASSFSGTEVGETQYF.

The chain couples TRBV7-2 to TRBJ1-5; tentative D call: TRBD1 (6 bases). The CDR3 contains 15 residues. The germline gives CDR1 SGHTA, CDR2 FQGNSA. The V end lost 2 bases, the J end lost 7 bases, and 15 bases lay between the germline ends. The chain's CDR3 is CASSLQPTQGQPQHF. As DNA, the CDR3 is TGTGCCAGCAGCTTACAGCCAACACAGGGACAGCCCCAGCATTTT.

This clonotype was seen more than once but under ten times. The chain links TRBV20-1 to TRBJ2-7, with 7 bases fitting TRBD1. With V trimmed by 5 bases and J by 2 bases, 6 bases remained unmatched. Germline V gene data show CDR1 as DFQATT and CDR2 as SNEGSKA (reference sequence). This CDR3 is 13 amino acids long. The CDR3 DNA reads TGCAGTGCTCGGACAGGATCCACCTACGAGCAGTACTTC. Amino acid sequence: CSARTGSTYEQYF.

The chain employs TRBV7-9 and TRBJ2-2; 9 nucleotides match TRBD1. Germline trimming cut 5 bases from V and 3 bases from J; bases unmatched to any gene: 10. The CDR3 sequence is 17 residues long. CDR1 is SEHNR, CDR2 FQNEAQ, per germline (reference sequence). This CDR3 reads CASSESPQGADTGELFF. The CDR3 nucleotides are TGTGCCAGCAGCGAGAGTCCACAGGGGGCGGACACCGGGGAGCTGTTTTTT.

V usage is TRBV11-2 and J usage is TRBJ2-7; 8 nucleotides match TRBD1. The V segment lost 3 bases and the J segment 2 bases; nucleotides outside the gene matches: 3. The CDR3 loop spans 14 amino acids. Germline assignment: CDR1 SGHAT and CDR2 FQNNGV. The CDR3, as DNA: TGTGCCAGCAGCTTTGACAGGGGTCCCTACGAGCAGTACTTC. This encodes CASSFDRGPYEQYF.

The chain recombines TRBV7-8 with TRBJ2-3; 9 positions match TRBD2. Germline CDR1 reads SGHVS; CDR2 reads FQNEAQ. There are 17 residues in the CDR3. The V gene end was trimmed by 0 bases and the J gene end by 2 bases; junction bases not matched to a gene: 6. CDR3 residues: CASSLAWVAGATDTQYF. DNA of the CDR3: TGTGCCAGCAGCTTAGCATGGGTAGCGGGGGCCACAGATACGCAGTATTTT.

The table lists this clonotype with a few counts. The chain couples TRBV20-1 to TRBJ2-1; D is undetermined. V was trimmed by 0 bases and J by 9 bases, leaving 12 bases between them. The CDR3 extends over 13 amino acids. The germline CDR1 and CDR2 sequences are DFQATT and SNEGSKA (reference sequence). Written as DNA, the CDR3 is TGCAGTGCTAGAGATCCCCTGAGCGTTGAGCAGTTCTTC. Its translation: CSARDPLSVEQFF.

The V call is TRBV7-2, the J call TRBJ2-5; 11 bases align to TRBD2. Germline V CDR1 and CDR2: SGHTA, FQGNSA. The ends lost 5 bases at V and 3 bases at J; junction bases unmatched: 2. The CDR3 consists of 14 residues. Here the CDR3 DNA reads TGTGCCAGCAGCGTGGGACTAGCGGAAGAGACCCAGTACTTC. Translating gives CASSVGLAEETQYF.

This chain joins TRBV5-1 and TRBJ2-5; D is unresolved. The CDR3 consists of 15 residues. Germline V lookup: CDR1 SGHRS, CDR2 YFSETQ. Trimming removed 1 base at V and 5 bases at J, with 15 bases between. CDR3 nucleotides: TGCGCCAGCAGCTTGCCAGATGTTCTATGGGAGACCCAGTACTTC. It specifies CASSLPDVLWETQYF. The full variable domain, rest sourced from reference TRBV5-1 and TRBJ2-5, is KAGVTQTPRYLIKTRGQQVTLSCSPISGHRSVSWYQQTPGQGLQFLFEYFSETQRNKGNFPGRFSGRQFSNSRSEMNVSTLELGDSALYLCASSLPDVLWETQYFGPGTRLLVL.